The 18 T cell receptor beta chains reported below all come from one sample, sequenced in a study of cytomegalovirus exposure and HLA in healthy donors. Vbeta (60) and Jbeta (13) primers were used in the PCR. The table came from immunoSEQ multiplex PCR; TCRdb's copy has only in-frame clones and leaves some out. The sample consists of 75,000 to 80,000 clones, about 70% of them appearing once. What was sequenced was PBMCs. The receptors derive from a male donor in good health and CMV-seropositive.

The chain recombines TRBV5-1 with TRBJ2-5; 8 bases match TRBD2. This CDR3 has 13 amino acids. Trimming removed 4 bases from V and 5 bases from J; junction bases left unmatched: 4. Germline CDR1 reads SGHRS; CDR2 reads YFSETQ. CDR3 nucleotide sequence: TGCGCCAGCAGCCGGGGGGGCCACGAGACCCAGTACTTC. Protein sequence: CASSRGGHETQYF.

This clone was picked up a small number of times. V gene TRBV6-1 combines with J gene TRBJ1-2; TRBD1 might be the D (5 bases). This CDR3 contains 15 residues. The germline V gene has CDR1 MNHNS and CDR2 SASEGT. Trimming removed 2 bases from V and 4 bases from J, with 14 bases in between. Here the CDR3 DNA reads TGTGCCAGCAGTGAAATTATAGGGGCCGCCTATGGCTACACCTTC. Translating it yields CASSEIIGAAYGYTF.

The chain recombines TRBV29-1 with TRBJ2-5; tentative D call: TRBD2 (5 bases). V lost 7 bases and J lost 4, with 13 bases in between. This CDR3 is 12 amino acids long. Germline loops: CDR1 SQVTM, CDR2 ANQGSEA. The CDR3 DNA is TGCAGCGCTACCTTAGGAGGAGAGACCCAGTACTTC. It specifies CSATLGGETQYF.

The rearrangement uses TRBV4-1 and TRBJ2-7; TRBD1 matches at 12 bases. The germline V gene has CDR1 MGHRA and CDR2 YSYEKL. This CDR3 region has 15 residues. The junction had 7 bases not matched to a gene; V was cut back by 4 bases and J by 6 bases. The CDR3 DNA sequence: TGCGCCAGCAGCCGGGGGACAGGGGGCGATTCCGAGCAGTACTTC. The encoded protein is CASSRGTGGDSEQYF.

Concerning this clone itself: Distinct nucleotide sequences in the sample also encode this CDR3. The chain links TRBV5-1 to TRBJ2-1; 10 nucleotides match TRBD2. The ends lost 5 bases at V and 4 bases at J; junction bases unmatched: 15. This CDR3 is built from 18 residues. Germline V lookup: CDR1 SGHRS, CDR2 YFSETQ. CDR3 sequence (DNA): TGCGCCAGCAGTTTTGAAGCCAGCGGGGGGGCTTGGTACAATGAGCAGTTCTTC. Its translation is CASSFEASGGAWYNEQFF.

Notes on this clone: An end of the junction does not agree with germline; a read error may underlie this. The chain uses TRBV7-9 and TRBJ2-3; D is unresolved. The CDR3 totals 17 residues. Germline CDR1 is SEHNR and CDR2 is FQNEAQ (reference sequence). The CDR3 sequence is CSSSNNPISTDTDTQYF. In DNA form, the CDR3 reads TGTTCCAGCAGCAACAACCCGATTTCCACAGACACAGATACACAGTATTTT.

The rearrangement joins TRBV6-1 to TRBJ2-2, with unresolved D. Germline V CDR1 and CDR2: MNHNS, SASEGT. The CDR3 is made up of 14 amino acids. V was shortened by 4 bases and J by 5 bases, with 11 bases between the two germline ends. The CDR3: CASSAPRRTGELFF. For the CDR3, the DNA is TGTGCCAGCAGTGCCCCGAGGCGGACCGGGGAGCTGTTTTTT.

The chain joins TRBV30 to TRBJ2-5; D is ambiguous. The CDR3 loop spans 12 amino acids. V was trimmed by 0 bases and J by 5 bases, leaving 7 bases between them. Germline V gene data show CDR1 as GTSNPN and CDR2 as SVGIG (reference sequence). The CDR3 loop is CAWSVLWETQYF. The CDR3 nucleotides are TGTGCCTGGAGTGTACTCTGGGAGACCCAGTACTTC.

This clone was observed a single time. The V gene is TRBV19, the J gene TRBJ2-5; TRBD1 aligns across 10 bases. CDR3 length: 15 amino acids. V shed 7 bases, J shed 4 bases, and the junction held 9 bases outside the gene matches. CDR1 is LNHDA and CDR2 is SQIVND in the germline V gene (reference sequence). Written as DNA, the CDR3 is TGTGCCAGTAAAAAGAGACAGGGGGCTGGAGAGACCCAGTACTTC. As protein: CASKKRQGAGETQYF. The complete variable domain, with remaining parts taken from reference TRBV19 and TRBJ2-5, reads DGGITQSPKYLFRKEGQNVTLSCEQNLNHDAMYWYRQDPGQGLRLIYYSQIVNDFQKGDIAEGYSVSREKKESFPLTVTSAQKNPTAFYLCASKKRQGAGETQYFGPGTRLLVL.

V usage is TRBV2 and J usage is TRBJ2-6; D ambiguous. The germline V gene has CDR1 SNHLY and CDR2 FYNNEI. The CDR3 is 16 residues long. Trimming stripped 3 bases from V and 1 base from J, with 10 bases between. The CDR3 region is CASSETSLSGANVLTF. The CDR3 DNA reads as TGTGCCAGCAGTGAGACTTCCCTTTCTGGGGCCAACGTCCTGACTTTC.

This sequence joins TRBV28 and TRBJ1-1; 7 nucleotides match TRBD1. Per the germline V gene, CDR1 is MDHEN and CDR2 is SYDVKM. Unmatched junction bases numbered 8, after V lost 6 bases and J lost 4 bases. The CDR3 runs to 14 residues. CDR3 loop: CASSPRQGITEAFF. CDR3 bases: TGTGCCAGCAGCCCCCGACAGGGTATCACTGAAGCTTTCTTT.

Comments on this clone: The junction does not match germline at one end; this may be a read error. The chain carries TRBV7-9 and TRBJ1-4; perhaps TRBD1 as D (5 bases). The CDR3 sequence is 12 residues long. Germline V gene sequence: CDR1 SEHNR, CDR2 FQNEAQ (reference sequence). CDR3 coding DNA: TGTGCCAGCAGCTCCCACACGGGGGGTAAGGATTTT. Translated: CASSSHTGGKDF.

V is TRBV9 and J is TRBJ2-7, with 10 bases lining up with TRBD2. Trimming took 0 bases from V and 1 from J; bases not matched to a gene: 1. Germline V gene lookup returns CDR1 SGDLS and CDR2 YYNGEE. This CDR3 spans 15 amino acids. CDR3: CASSVVAGGSYEQYF. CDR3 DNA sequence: TGTGCCAGCAGCGTAGTAGCGGGGGGTTCCTACGAGCAGTACTTC.

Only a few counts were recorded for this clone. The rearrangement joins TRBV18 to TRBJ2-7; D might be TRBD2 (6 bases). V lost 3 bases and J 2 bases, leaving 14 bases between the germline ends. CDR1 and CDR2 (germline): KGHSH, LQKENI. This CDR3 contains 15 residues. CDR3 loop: CASSPRRELPYEQYF. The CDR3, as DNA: TGTGCCAGCTCACCCCGACGGGAGCTACCCTACGAGCAGTACTTC.

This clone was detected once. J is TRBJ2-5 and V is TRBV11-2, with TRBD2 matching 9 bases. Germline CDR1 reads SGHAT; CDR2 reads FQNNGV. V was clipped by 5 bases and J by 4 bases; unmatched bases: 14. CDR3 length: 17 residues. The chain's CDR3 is CASSTRVGGGAGETQYF. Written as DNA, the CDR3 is TGTGCCAGCAGCACCCGAGTCGGCGGGGGGGCGGGAGAGACCCAGTACTTC.

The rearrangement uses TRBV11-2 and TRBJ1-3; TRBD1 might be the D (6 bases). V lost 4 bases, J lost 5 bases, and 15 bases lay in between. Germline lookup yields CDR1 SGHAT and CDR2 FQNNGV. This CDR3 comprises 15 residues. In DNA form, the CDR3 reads TGTGCCAGCAGCTCCCTACAGGGTAGTAGAAACACCATATATTTT. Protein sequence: CASSSLQGSRNTIYF.

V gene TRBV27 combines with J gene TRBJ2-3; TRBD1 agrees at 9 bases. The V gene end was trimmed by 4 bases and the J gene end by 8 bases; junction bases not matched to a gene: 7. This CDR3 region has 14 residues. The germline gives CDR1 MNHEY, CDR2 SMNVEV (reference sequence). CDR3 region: CASSSGQGRGTQYF. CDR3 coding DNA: TGTGCCAGCAGTTCGGGACAGGGCCGGGGTACGCAGTATTTT.

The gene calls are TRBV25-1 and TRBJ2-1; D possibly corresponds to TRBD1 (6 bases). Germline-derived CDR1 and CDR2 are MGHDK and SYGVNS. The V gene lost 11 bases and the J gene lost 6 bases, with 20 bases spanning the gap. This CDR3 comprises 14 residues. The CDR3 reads CAVRTTGSLNEQFF. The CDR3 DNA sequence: TGTGCCGTCCGCACTACAGGGAGTCTCAATGAGCAGTTCTTC.